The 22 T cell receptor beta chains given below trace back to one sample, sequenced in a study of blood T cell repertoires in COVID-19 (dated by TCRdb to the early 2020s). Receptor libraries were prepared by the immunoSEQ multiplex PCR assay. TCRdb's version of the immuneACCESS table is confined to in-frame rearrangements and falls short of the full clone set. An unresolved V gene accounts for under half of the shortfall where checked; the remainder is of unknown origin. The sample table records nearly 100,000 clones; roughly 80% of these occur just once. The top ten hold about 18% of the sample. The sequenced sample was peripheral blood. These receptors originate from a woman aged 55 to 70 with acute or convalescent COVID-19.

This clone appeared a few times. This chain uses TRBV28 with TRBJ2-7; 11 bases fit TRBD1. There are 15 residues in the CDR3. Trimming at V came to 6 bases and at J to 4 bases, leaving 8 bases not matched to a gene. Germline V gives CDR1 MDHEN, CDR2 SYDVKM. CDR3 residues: CASSPRGTGGYEQYF. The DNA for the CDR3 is TGTGCCAGCAGCCCTAGGGGGACAGGGGGTTACGAGCAGTACTTC.

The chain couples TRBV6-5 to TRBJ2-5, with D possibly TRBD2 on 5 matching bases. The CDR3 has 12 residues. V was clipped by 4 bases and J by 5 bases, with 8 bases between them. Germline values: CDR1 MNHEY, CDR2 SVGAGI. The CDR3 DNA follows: TGTGCCAGCAGTTCAAGAGGGGAGACCCAGTACTTC. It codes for CASSSRGETQYF.

CDR3 sequence: CASSSGLRQETQYF. The CDR3 bases are TGCGCCAGCAGCTCAGGACTGAGACAAGAGACCCAGTACTTC. V gene TRBV5-1 combines with J gene TRBJ2-5; possibly TRBD2 for D (5 bases). The CDR3 is made up of 14 amino acids. The V gene lost 3 bases and the J gene lost 2 bases, with 11 bases spanning the gap. CDR1 SGHRS and CDR2 YFSETQ come from the germline V gene.

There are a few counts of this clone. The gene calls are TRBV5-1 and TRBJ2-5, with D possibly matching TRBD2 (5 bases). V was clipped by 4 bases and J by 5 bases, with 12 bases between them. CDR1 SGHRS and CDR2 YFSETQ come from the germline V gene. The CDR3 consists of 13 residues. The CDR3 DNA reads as TGCGCCAGCAGCGACGGAGGTCGGGAGACCCAGTACTTC. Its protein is CASSDGGRETQYF.

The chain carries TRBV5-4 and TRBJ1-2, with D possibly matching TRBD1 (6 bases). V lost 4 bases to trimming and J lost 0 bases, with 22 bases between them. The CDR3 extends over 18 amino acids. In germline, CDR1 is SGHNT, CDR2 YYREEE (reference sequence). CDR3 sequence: CASSAQRGLRGANYGYTF. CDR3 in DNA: TGTGCCAGCAGCGCCCAAAGGGGGTTAAGGGGAGCTAACTATGGCTACACCTTC.

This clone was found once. The DNA for the CDR3 is TGTGCCAGCATCGAGGGCGATTGGGTGTCGCGGGACTCCTACGAGCAGTACTTC. It codes for CASIEGDWVSRDSYEQYF. V gene TRBV28 combines with J gene TRBJ2-7; weak D call: TRBD2 (6 bases). The CDR3 runs to 18 residues. V was trimmed by 7 bases and J by 0 bases, leaving 25 bases between them. Germline values: CDR1 MDHEN, CDR2 SYDVKM.

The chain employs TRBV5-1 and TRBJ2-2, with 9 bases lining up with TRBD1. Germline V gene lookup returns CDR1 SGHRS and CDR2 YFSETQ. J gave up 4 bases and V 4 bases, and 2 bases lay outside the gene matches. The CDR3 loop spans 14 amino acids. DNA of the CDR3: TGCGCCAGCAGCGGGACAGGGCCCACCGGGGAGCTGTTTTTT. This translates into CASSGTGPTGELFF.

The CDR3: CASSQVGQGSEAFF. In nucleotides, the CDR3 is TGCGCCAGCAGCCAAGTGGGGCAGGGGAGCGAAGCTTTCTTT. This chain uses TRBV4-3 with TRBJ1-1, with a possible D match to TRBD1 (6 bases). Trimming removed 1 base at V and 8 bases at J, with 14 bases between. The germline CDR1 and CDR2 sequences are LGHNA and YSLEER. The CDR3 has 14 residues.

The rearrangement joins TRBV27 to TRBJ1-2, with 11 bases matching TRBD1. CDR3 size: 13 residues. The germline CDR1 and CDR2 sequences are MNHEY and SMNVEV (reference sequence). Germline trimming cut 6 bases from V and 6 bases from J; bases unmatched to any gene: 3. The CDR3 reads CASRGQGGHGYTF. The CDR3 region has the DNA TGTGCCAGCAGGGGACAGGGGGGTCATGGCTACACCTTC.

Here the CDR3 reads CASRRQGETEAFF. The CDR3 DNA sequence: TGTGCCAGCAGACGACAGGGGGAAACTGAAGCTTTCTTT. The J gene is TRBJ1-1, the V gene TRBV27, with 9 bases fitting TRBD1. The CDR3 runs to 13 residues. Germline V gene sequence: CDR1 MNHEY, CDR2 SMNVEV (reference sequence). The V and J ends lost 6 bases and 5 bases, in that order; junction bases with no gene match: 4.

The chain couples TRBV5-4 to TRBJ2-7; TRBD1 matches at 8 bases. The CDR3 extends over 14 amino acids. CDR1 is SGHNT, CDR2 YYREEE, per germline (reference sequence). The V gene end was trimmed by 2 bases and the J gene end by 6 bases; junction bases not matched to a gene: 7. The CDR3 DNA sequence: TGTGCCAGCAGCTTTGGACAGGGTACCTCCGAGCAGTACTTC. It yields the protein CASSFGQGTSEQYF.

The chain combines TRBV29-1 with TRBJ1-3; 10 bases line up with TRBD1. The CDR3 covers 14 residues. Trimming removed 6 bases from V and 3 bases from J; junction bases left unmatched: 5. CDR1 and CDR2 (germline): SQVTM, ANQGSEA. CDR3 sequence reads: CSVSDRGLGNTIYF. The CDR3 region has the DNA TGCAGCGTCTCTGACAGGGGGCTTGGAAACACCATATATTTT.

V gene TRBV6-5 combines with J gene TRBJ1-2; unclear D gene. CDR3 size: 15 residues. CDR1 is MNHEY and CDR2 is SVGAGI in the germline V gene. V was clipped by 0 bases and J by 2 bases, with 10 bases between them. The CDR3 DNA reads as TGTGCCAGCAGTTACTCGGGCAGGTCCAACTATGGCTACACCTTC. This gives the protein CASSYSGRSNYGYTF.

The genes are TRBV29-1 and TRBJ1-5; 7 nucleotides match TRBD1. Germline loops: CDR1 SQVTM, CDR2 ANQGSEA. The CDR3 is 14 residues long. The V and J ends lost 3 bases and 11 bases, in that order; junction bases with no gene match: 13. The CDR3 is CSVDLDRSGRTQHF. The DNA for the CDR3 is TGCAGCGTTGACTTGGACAGGTCGGGAAGGACCCAGCATTTT.

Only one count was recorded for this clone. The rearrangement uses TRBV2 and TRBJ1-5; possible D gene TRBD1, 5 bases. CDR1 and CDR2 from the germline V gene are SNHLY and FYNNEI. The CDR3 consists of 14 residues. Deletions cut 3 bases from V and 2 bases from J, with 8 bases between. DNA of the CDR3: TGTGCCAGCAGTGATCAGGGTCGCAATCAGCCCCAGCATTTT. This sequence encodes CASSDQGRNQPQHF.

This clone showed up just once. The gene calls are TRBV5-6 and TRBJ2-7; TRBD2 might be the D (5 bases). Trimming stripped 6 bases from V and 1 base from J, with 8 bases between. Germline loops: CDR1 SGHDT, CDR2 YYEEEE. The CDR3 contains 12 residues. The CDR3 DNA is TGTGCCAGCACCTCGGGATCCTACGAGCAGTACTTC. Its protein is CASTSGSYEQYF.

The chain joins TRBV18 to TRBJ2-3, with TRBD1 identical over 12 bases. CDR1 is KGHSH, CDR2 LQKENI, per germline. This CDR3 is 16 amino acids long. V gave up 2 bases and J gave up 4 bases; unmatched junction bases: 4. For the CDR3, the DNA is TGTGCCAGCTCACCAGTCGGGACAGGGGGCCCAGATACGCAGTATTTT. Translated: CASSPVGTGGPDTQYF.

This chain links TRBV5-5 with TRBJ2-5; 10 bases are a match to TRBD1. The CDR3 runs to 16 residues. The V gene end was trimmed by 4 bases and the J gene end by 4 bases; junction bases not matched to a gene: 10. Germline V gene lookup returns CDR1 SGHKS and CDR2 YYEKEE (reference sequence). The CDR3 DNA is TGTGCCAGCAGCGCGCGACAGGGGGCGGGTGGAGAGACCCAGTACTTC. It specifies CASSARQGAGGETQYF.

The chain's CDR3 is CASSQDQRGFQETQYF. The DNA of the CDR3 is TGTGCCAGCAGCCAAGACCAGCGGGGGTTCCAAGAGACCCAGTACTTC. The rearrangement links TRBV3-1 (or the pseudogene TRBV3-2) to TRBJ2-5, with TRBD2 identical over 8 bases. The V gene's germline CDR1 is LGHDT and CDR2 YNNKEL (reference sequence). The trim removed 0 bases at V and 1 base at J, leaving 4 bases unmatched. The CDR3 consists of 16 residues.

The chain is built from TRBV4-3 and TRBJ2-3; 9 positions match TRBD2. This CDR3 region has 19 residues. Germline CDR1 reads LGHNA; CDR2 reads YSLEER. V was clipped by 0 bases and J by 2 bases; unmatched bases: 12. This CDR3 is CASSQDPNRLAANTDTQYF. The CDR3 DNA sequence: TGCGCCAGCAGCCAAGATCCGAACCGACTAGCGGCAAACACAGATACGCAGTATTTT.

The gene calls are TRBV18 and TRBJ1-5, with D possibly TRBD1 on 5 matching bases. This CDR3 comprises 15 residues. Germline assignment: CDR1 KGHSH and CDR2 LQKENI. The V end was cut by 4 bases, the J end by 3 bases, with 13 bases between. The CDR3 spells CASSQGRFTNQPQHF. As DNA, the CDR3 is TGTGCCAGCTCACAGGGGCGTTTCACCAATCAGCCCCAGCATTTT.

The CDR3 region is CASSLLVDTQYF. The CDR3 DNA reads TGTGCCAGCAGCCTGTTAGTGGATACGCAGTATTTT. V usage is TRBV7-3 and J usage is TRBJ2-3; D not resolved. V gave up 5 bases and J gave up 6 bases, with 9 bases separating them. Germline V lookup: CDR1 SGHTA, CDR2 FQGTGA. The CDR3 covers 12 residues.